This TCR beta chain is from a study of T cell responses to AZD1222 COVID-19 vaccine. TCRdb's copy holds only in-frame clones and misses some; the assay was immunoSEQ multiplex PCR. The table lists tens of thousands of clones, roughly 90% of them singletons. The CDR3 runs 11 residues. The ends were cut back, 8 bases at V and 8 bases at J, with 12 bases in the middle. V and J are TRBV12-3 or TRBV12-4 and TRBJ1-2; D unclear. This clonotype was sampled from an adult in good health. This sample comprised peripheral blood, obtained on day 0 of MenACWY control vaccination. In DNA, the CDR3 is TGTGCCAGCGCGGATTATGGAGGCTACACCTTC. It encodes CASADYGGYTF.